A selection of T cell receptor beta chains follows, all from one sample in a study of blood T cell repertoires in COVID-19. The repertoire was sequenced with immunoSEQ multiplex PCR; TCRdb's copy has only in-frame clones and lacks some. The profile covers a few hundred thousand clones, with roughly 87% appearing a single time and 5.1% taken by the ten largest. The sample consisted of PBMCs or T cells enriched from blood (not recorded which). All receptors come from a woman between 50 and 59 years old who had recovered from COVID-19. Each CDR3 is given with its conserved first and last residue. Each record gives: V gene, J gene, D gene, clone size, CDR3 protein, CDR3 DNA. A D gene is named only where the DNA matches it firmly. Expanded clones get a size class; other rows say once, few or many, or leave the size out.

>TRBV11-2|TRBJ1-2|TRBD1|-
CASSFFGTGGGYTF
TGTGCCAGCAGCTTCTTCGGGACAGGGGGCGGCTACACCTTC
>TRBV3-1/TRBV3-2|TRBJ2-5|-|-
CASSPTTSETQYF
TGTGCCAGCAGCCCAACTACCTCAGAGACCCAGTACTTC
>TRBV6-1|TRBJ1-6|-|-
CASSEVAYNSPLHF
TGTGCCAGCAGTGAAGTAGCTTATAATTCACCCCTCCACTTT
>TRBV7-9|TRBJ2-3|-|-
CASSRSRILGTDTQYF
TGTGCCAGCAGCCGTTCGAGGATCCTTGGGACAGATACGCAGTATTTT
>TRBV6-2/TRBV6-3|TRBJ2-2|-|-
CASSYSRLANTGELFF
TGTGCCAGCAGTTACTCGAGACTGGCGAACACCGGGGAGCTGTTTTTT
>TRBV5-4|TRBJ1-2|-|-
CASSLDRISNYGYTF
TGTGCCAGCAGCTTGGACAGAATATCAAACTATGGCTACACCTTC
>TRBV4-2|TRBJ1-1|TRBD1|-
CASSPNDRANTEAFF
TGTGCCAGCAGCCCGAACGACAGGGCGAACACTGAAGCTTTCTTT
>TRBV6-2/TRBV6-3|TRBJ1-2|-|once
CASSYSGTPVDGYTF
TGTGCCAGCAGTTATAGCGGGACGCCCGTGGATGGCTACACCTTC
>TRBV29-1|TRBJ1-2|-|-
CSTREDGYTF
TGCAGCACCCGGGAAGATGGCTACACCTTC
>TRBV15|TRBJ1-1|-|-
CATSSLGALNTEAFF
TGTGCCACCAGCAGCCTAGGGGCGCTGAACACTGAAGCTTTCTTT
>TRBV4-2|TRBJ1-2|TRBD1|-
CASRADRVDGYTF
TGTGCCAGCAGAGCGGACAGGGTTGATGGCTACACCTTC
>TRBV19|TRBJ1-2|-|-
CASSDRLYGYTF
TGTGCCAGTAGTGACAGACTCTATGGCTACACCTTC
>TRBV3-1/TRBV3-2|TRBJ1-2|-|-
CASSQEQANYGYTF
TGTGCCAGCAGCCAAGAACAGGCTAACTATGGCTACACCTTC
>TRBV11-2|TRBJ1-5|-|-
CASSSLLHQPQHF
TGTGCCAGCAGCTCGTTACTCCATCAGCCCCAGCATTTT
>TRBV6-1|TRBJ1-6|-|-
CASSEEGTNSPLHF
TGTGCCAGCAGTGAGGAGGGGACTAATTCACCCCTCCACTTT
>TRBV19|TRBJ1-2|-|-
CASNPKGLLYGYTF
TGTGCCAGTAATCCAAAGGGACTACTCTATGGCTACACCTTC
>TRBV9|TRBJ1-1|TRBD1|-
CASKPQEGQGNTEAFF
TGTGCCAGCAAACCTCAAGAGGGACAGGGGAACACTGAAGCTTTCTTT
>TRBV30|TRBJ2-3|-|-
CAWSTGGSVSDTQYF
TGTGCCTGGAGTACCGGGGGAAGTGTTTCAGATACGCAGTATTTT
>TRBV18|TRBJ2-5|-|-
CASSPSRSQETQYF
TGTGCCAGCTCACCATCTCGCTCTCAGGAGACCCAGTACTTC
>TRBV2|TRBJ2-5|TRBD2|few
CASSKRSGATQETQYF
TGTGCCAGCAGTAAGAGAAGCGGGGCGACCCAAGAGACCCAGTACTTC
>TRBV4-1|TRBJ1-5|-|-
CASSQDLPGAQVQPQHF
TGCGCCAGCAGCCAAGATCTCCCAGGGGCCCAGGTTCAGCCCCAGCATTTT
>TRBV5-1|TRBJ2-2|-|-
CASKESDTGELFF
TGCGCCAGCAAGGAGTCGGACACCGGGGAGCTGTTTTTT
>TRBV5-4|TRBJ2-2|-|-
CASSWVGTNTGELFF
TGTGCCAGCAGCTGGGTCGGGACGAACACCGGGGAGCTGTTTTTT
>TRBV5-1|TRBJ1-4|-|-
CASSEGTSLLGLFF
TGCGCCAGCAGCGAAGGGACAAGCCTACTTGGACTGTTTTTT
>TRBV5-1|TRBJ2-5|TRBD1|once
CASNRGEQTGRGETQYF
TGCGCCAGTAACAGGGGGGAGCAGACAGGAAGGGGAGAGACCCAGTACTTC
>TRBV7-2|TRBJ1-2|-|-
CASSLNLGGALGYTF
TGTGCCAGCAGCTTAAACCTTGGGGGCGCCCTTGGCTACACCTTC
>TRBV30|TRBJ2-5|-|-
CAWAQGRGETQYF
TGTGCCTGGGCACAGGGTAGGGGAGAGACCCAGTACTTC
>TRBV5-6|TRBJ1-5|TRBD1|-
CASSLGDRDYQPQHF
TGTGCCAGCAGCTTGGGGGACAGGGATTATCAGCCCCAGCATTTT
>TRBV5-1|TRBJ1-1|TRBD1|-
CASSLTGTGRSNTEAFF
TGCGCCAGCAGCTTGACCGGGACAGGGAGGTCGAACACTGAAGCTTTCTTT
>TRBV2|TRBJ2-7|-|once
CASRPGRGGPYEQYF
TGTGCCAGCAGGCCCGGAAGGGGGGGACCCTACGAGCAGTACTTC
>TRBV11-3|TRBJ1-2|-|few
CASSRGGGNYGYTF
TGTGCCAGCAGCCGCGGCGGAGGCAACTATGGCTACACCTTC
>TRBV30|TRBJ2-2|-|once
CAWSVGGAGELFF
TGTGCCTGGAGTGTCGGGGGTGCCGGGGAGCTGTTTTTT
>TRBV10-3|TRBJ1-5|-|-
CAISVHNQPQHF
TGTGCCATCAGTGTCCACAATCAGCCCCAGCATTTT
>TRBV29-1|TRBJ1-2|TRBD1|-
CSVERQGNNYGYTF
TGCAGCGTTGAACGACAGGGGAACAACTATGGCTACACCTTC
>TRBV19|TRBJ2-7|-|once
CASSIGGFYEQYF
TGTGCCAGTAGTATAGGAGGCTTCTACGAGCAGTACTTC
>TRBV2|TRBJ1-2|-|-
CASSVGQRGGYTF
TGTGCCAGCAGTGTCGGCCAAAGAGGTGGCTACACCTTC
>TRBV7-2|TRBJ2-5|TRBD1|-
CASSFGDRGRETQYF
TGTGCCAGCAGCTTTGGGGACAGGGGTAGGGAGACCCAGTACTTC
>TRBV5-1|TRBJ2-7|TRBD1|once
CASSLPTGTYEQYF
TGCGCCAGCAGCCTACCGACAGGGACCTACGAGCAGTACTTC
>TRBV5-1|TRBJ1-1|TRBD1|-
CASSLEGRGLSEAFF
TGCGCCAGCAGCTTGGAGGGCAGGGGGCTCTCTGAAGCTTTCTTT
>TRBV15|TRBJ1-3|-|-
CATSRGGDSGNTIYF
TGTGCCACCAGCAGAGGCGGGGACTCTGGAAACACCATATATTTT
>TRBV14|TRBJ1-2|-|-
CASSQETGGYTF
TGTGCCAGCAGCCAAGAGACTGGTGGCTACACCTTC
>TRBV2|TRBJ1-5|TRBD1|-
CASSGDRAQPQHF
TGTGCCAGCAGTGGGGACAGGGCTCAGCCCCAGCATTTT
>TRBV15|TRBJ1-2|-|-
CATSRIQQTFYGYTF
TGTGCCACCAGCAGAATCCAACAGACGTTCTATGGCTACACCTTC
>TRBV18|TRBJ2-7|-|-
CASSPSGGQTYEQYF
TGTGCCAGCTCACCTTCCGGGGGACAGACCTACGAGCAGTACTTC
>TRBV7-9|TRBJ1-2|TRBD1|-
CASSRDRGFNGYTF
TGTGCCAGCAGTCGGGACAGGGGGTTCAATGGCTACACCTTC
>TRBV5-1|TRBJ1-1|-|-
CASSFLVNTEAFF
TGCGCCAGCAGCTTTCTTGTGAACACTGAAGCTTTCTTT
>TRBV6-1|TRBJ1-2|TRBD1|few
CASSEGWDRGPLLDGYTF
TGTGCCAGCAGTGAAGGATGGGACAGGGGGCCTCTTTTGGATGGCTACACCTTC
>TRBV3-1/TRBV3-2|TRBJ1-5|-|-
CASSHPGGNQPQHF
TGTGCCAGCAGCCACCCCGGGGGGAATCAGCCCCAGCATTTT
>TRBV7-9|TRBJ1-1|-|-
CASSLDQRRNTEAFF
TGTGCCAGCAGCTTAGACCAGCGAAGGAACACTGAAGCTTTCTTT